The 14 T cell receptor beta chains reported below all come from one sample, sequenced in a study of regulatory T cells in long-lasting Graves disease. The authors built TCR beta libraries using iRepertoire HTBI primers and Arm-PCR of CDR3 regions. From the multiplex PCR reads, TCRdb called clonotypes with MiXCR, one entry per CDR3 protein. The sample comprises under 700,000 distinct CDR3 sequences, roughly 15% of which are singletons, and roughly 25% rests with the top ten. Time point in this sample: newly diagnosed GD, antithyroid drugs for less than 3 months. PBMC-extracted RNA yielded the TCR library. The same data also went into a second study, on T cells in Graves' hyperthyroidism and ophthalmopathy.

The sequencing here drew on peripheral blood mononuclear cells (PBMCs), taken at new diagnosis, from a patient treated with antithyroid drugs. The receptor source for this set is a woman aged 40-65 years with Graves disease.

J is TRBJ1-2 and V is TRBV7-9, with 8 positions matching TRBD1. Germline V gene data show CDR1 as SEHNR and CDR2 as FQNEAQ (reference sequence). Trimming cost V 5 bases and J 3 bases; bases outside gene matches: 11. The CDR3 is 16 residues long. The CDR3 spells CASSPRRDRRDYGYTF. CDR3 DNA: TGTGCCAGCAGCCCGAGGAGGGACAGGAGGGACTATGGCTACACCTTC. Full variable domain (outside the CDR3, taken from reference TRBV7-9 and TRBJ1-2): DTGVSQNPRHKITKRGQNVTFRCDPISEHNRLYWYRQTLGQGPEFLTYFQNEAQLEKSRLLSDRFSAERPKGSFSTLEIQRTEQGDSAMYLCASSPRRDRRDYGYTFGSGTRLTVV.

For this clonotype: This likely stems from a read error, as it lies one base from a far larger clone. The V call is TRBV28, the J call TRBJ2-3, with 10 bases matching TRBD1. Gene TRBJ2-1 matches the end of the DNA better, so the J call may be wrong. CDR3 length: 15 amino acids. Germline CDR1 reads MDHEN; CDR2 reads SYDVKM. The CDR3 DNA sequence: TGTGCCAGCAGTACTCTGGGACAGGGGAGAGATGAGCAGTTCTTC. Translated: CASSTLGQGRDEQFF.

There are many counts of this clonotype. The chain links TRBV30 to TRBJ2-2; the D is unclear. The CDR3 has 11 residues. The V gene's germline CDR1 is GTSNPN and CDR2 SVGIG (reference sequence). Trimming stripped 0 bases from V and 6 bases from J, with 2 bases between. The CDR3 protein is CAWSVAGELFF. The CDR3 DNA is TGTGCCTGGAGTGTTGCCGGGGAGCTGTTTTTT.

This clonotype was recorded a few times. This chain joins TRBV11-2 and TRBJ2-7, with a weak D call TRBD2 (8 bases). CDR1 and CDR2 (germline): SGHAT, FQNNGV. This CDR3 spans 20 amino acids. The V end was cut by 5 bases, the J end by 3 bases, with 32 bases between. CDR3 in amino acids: CASSQALRQGGLAGYYEQYF. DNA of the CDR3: TGTGCCAGCAGCCAGGCCCTCCGACAGGGAGGGCTAGCGGGTTACTACGAGCAGTACTTC.

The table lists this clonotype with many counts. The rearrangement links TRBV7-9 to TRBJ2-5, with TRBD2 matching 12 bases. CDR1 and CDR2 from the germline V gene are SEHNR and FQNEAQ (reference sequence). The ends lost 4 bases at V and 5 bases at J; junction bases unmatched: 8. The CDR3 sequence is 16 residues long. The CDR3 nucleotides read TGTGCCAGCAGCTACAATCGACTAGCGGGGGTTGAGACCCAGTACTTC. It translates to CASSYNRLAGVETQYF.

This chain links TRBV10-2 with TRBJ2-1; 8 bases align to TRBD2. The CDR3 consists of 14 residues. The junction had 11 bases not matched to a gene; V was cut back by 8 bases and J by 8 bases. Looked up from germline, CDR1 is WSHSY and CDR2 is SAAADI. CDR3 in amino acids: CASPRGGPGDEQFF. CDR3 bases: TGCGCCAGCCCCCGGGGGGGGCCCGGGGATGAGCAGTTCTTC.

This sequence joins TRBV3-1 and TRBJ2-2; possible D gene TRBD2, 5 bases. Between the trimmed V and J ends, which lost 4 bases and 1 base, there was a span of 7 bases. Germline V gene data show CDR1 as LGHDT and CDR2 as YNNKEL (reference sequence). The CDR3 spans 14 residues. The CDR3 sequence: CASSPSRNTGELFF. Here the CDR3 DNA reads TGTGCCAGCAGCCCTAGCAGGAACACCGGGGAGCTGTTTTTT.

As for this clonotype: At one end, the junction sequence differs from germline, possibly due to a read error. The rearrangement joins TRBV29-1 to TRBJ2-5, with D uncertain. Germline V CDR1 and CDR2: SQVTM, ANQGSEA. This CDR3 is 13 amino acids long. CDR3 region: CSVEKGLTKTRYF. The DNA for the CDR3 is TGCAGCGTTGAAAAAGGGTTAACCAAGACCCGGTACTTC.

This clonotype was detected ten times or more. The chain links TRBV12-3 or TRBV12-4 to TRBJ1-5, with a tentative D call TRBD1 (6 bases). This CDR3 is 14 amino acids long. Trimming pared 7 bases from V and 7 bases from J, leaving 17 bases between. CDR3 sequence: CASKTGAGIQPQHF. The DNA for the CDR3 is TGTGCCAGCAAAACGGGGGCAGGGATCCAGCCCCAGCATTTT.

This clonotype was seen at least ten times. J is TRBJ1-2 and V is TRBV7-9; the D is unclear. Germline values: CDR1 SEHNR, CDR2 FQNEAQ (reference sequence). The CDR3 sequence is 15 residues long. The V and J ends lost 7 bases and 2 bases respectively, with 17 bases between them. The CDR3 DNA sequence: TGTGCCAGCACACTTATACGGGAATCGAACTATGGCTACACCTTC. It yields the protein CASTLIRESNYGYTF.

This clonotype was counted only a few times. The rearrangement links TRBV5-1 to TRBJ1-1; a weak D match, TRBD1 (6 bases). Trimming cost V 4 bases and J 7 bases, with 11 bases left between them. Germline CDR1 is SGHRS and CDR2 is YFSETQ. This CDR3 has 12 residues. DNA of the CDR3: TGCGCCAGCAGCGTACAGGGACTTGAAGCTTTCTTT. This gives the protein CASSVQGLEAFF.

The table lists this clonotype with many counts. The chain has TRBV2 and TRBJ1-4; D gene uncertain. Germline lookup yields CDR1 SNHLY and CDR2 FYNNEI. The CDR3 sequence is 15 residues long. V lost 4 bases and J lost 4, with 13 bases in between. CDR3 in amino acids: CASSVEGAGNEKLFF. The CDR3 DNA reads TGTGCCAGCAGTGTAGAGGGCGCTGGTAATGAAAAACTGTTTTTT.

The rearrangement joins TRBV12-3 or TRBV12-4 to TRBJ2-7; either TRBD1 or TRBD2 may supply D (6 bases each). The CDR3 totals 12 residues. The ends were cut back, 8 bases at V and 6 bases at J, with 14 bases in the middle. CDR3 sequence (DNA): TGTGCCAGCCTCGGGGGCAGGGGCGAGCAGTACTTC. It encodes CASLGGRGEQYF.

CDR3 coding DNA: TGTGCCAGCAGCCGACAGGGTGTATTCGACGAGCAGTACTTC. Translating gives CASSRQGVFDEQYF. V gene TRBV27 combines with J gene TRBJ2-7, with TRBD1 matching over 7 bases. CDR3 length: 14 amino acids. Trimming took 6 bases from V and 5 from J; bases not matched to a gene: 10. Germline assignment: CDR1 MNHEY and CDR2 SMNVEV (reference sequence).